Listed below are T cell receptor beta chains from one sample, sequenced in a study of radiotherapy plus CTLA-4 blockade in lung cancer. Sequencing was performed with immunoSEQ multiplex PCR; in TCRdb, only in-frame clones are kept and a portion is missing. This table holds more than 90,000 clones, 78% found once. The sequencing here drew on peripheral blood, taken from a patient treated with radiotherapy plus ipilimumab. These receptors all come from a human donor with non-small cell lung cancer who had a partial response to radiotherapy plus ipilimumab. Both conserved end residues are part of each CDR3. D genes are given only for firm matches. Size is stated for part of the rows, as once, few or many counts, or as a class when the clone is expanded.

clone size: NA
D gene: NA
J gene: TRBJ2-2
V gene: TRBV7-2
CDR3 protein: CASSLRVGELFF
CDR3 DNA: TGTGCCAGCAGCTTACGGGTTGGGGAGCTGTTTTTT

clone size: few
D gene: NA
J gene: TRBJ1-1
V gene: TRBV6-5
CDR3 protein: CASSRAWDSTEAFF
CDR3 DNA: TGTGCCAGCAGCCGTGCCTGGGACTCCACTGAAGCTTTCTTT

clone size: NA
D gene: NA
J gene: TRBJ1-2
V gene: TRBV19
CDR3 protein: CASSSLGLDGYTF
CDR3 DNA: TGTGCCAGTAGTAGTCTGGGACTCGATGGCTACACCTTC

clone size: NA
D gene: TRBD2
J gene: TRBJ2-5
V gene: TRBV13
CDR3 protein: CASSLAGGPGETQYF
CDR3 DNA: TGTGCCAGCAGCTTAGCGGGAGGGCCAGGGGAGACCCAGTACTTC

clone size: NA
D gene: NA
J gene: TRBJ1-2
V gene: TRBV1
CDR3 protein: CTSSRTGQGYGYTF
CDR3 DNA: TGCACCAGCAGCCGTACGGGACAGGGCTATGGCTACACCTTC

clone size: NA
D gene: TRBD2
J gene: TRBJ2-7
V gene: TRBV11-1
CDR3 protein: CASSLGLAEGYEQYF
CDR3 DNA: TGTGCCAGCAGCTTGGGACTAGCGGAGGGCTACGAGCAGTACTTC

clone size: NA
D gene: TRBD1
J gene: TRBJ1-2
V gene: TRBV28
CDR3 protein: CASSGEGGGYGYTF
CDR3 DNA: TGTGCCAGCAGTGGAGAAGGGGGCGGCTATGGCTACACCTTC

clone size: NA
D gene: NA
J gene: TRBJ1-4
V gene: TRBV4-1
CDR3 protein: CASSQDDTGVNEKLFF
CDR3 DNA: TGCGCCAGCAGCCAAGATGATACAGGAGTTAATGAAAAACTGTTTTTT

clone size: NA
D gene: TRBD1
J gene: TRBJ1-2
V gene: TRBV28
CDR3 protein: CAISSGTVDGYTF
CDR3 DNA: TGTGCCATCAGTTCGGGGACAGTGGATGGCTACACCTTC

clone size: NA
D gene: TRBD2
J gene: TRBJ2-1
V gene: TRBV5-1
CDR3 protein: CASSLASGIRSYNEQFF
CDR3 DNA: TGCGCCAGCAGCTTGGCTAGCGGGATTCGGTCCTACAATGAGCAGTTCTTC

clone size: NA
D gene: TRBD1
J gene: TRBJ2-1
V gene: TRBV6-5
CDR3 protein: CASSGQGAGYNEQFF
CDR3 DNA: TGTGCCAGCAGCGGACAGGGGGCAGGCTACAATGAGCAGTTCTTC

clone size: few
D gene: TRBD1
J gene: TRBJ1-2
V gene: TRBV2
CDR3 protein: CASRDLPGGNGYTF
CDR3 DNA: TGTGCCAGCAGGGACCTCCCAGGGGGCAATGGCTACACCTTC

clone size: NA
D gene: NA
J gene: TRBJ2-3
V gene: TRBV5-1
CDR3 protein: CASSLERGTDTQYF
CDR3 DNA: TGCGCCAGCAGCCTAGAGCGGGGCACAGATACGCAGTATTTT

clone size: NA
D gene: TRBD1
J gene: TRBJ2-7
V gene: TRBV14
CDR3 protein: CASSKTGKEQYF
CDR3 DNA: TGTGCCAGCAGCAAGACAGGGAAAGAGCAGTACTTC

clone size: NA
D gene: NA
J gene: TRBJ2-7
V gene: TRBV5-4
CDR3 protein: CASSSSSSGVEQYF
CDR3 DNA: TGTGCCAGCAGCTCCTCAAGCTCAGGGGTCGAGCAGTACTTC

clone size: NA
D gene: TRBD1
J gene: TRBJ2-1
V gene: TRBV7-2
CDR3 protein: CASGDRDQYNEQFF
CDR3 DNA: TGTGCCAGCGGAGACAGGGATCAATACAATGAGCAGTTCTTC

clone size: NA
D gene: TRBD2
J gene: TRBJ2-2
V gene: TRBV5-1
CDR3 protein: CASSLGPAGVTGELFF
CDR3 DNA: TGCGCCAGCAGCTTGGGCCCAGCGGGAGTCACCGGGGAGCTGTTTTTT

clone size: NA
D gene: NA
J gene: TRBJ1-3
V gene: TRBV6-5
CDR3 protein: CASRQGSGNTIYF
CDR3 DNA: TGTGCCAGCAGACAGGGCTCTGGAAACACCATATATTTT

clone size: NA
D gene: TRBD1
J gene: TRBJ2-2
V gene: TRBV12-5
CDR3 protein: CASGLNRGKNGELFF
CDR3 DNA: TGTGCTAGTGGGCTCAACAGGGGGAAAAACGGGGAGCTGTTTTTT

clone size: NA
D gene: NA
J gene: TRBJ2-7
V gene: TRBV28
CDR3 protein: CASSLNQGSSYEQYF
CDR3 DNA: TGTGCCAGCAGTTTGAATCAGGGAAGCTCCTACGAGCAGTACTTC

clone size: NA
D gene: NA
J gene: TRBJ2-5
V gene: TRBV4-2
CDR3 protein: CASSQDPQVQETQYF
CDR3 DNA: TGTGCCAGCAGCCAAGATCCTCAGGTCCAAGAGACCCAGTACTTC

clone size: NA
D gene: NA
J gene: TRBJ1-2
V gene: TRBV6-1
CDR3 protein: CASSGNQGNYGYTF
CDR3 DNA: TGTGCCAGCAGCGGAAATCAGGGAAACTATGGCTACACCTTC

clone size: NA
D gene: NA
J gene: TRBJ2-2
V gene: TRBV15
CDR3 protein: CATSSPHTGELFF
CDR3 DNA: TGTGCCACCAGCAGCCCTCACACCGGGGAGCTGTTTTTT

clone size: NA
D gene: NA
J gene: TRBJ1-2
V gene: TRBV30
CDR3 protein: CAWRGENREGGYTF
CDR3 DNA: TGTGCCTGGAGAGGGGAAAACAGGGAAGGCGGCTACACCTTC

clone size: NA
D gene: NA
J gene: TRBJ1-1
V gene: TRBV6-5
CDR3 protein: CASSSHGGTEAFF
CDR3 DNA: TGTGCCAGCAGTAGTCACGGTGGCACTGAAGCTTTCTTT

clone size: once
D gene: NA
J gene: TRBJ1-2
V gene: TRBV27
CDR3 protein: CASSLYGTTTSSYTF
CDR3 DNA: TGTGCCAGCAGTTTATACGGGACAACCACTTCGAGCTACACCTTC

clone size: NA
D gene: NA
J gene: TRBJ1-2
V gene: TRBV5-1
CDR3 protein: CASSPLPGQPNYGYTF
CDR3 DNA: TGCGCCAGCAGCCCCCTTCCCGGACAGCCCAACTATGGCTACACCTTC

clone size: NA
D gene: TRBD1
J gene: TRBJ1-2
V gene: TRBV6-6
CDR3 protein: CASSDGQGARGYTF
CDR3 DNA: TGTGCCAGCAGTGATGGACAGGGGGCTCGTGGCTACACCTTC

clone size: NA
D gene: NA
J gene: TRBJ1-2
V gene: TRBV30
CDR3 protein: CAWSARDYGYTF
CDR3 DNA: TGTGCCTGGAGTGCCAGGGACTATGGCTACACCTTC

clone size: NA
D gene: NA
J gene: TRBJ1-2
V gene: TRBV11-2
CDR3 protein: CASTATRAPYGYTF
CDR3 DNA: TGTGCCAGCACCGCAACCAGGGCACCCTATGGCTACACCTTC

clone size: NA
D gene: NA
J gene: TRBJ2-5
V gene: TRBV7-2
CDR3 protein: CASSLAQTGKETQYF
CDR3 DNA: TGTGCCAGCAGCTTAGCTCAAACAGGGAAAGAGACCCAGTACTTC

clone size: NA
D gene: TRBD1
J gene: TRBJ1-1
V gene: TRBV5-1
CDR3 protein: CASSSGQGETEAFF
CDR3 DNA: TGCGCCAGCAGCTCGGGACAGGGGGAGACTGAAGCTTTCTTT

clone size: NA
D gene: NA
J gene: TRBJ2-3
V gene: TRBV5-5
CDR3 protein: CASSLVRVPSTDTQYF
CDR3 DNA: TGTGCCAGCAGCTTAGTCAGGGTCCCAAGCACAGATACGCAGTATTTT

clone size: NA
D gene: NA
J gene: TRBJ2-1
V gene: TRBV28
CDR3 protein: CASSTPLGGGGTYNEQFF
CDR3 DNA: TGTGCCAGCAGTACACCACTAGGGGGGGGTGGGACTTACAATGAGCAGTTCTTC

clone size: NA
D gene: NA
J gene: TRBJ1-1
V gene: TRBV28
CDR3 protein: CASSLEGWGRTEAFF
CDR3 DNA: TGTGCCAGCAGTTTGGAGGGGTGGGGTCGCACTGAAGCTTTCTTT

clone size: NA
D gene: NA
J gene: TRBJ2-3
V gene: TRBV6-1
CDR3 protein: CASSLTGDTQYF
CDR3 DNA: TGTGCCAGCAGTTTGACTGGAGATACGCAGTATTTT

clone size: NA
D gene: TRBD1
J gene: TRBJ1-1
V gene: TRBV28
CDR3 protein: CASSPITQGASWAFF
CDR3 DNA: TGTGCCAGCAGTCCCATTACGCAGGGGGCCTCGTGGGCTTTCTTT

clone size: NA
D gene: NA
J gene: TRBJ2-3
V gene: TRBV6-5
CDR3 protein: CASSYGADTDTQYF
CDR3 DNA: TGTGCCAGCAGTTACGGGGCGGACACAGATACGCAGTATTTT

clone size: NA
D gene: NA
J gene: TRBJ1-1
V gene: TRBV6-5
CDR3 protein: CASSYSREGTEAFF
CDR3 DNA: TGTGCCAGCAGTTACTCCAGGGAGGGCACTGAAGCTTTCTTT

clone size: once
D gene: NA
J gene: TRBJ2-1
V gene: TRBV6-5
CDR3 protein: CASSYGQNNEQFF
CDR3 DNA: TGTGCCAGCAGTTATGGACAGAACAATGAGCAGTTCTTC